This T cell receptor beta chain was retrieved from a study of cytomegalovirus exposure and HLA in healthy donors. Study context: T cells numbering about 179 million yielded fewer than 140 million unique TCR beta sequences in an earlier analysis. Regarding the study as a whole: Analysis performed later found roughly 18,000 TCR beta sequences associated with HLA alleles at 0.05 false discovery rate.

J lost 2 bases, V lost 7 bases, and 8 bases had no gene match. This CDR3 spans 16 amino acids. Germline V gives CDR1 WNHNN, CDR2 SYGVQD (reference sequence). Notes on this clone: Its antigen is not identified.

The PCR had 60 Vbeta and 13 Jbeta primers. Generated by immunoSEQ multiplex PCR, the TCRdb table keeps only in-frame clones and is missing some. The top ten hold about 7.3% of the sample, which has 100,000 or so clones, about 82% seen once. J is TRBJ2-1 and V is TRBV10-1, with 10 bases identical to TRBD1. This clonotype was obtained from a man aged 25-40 years in good health and CMV-seronegative. What was sequenced was PBMCs. The CDR3 protein is CASKYPGTGAYNEQFF. The CDR3, as DNA: TGCGCCAGCAAATACCCCGGGACAGGGGCCTACAATGAGCAGTTCTTC.